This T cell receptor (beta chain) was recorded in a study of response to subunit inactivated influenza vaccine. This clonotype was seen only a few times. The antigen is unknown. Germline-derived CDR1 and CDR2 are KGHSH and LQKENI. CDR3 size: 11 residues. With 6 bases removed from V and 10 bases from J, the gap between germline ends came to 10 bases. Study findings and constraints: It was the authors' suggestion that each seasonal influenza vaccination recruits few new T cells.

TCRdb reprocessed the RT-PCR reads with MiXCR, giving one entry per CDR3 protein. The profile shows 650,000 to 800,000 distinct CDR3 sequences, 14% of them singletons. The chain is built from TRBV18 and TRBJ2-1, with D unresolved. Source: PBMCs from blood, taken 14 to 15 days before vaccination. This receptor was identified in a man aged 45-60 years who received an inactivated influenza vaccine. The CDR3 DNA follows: TGTGCCAGCTCTCCTGGAGCGGAGCAGTTCTTC. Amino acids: CASSPGAEQFF.